This T cell receptor (beta chain) comes out of a study of regulatory T cells in long-lasting Graves disease. This CDR3 contains 12 residues. Between the trimmed V and J ends, which lost 3 bases and 9 bases, there was a span of 11 bases. Germline V lookup: CDR1 SGHTA, CDR2 FQGTGA. To make TCR beta libraries, researchers used iRepertoire HTBI primers and Arm-PCR of CDR3 regions. TCRdb processed the multiplex PCR reads anew with MiXCR; each CDR3 protein has one entry. Counted here are hundreds of thousands of distinct CDR3 sequences, 15% to 20% occurring once; the ten biggest clones make up 15% to 20%. The time point here: newly diagnosed GD, antithyroid drugs for less than 3 months. PBMC RNA served as the TCR library source. The sample was also linked to a second study, of T cells in Graves' hyperthyroidism and ophthalmopathy. That investigation notes: Carried out on the TCR CDR3, a first-round RT-PCR used the HTBI primer set.

The V gene is TRBV7-3, the J gene TRBJ2-5; D gene uncertain. This receptor was identified in a woman in her 30s with Graves disease. Sequencing used peripheral blood mononuclear cells (PBMCs), obtained at new diagnosis, from a patient treated with antithyroid drugs. The CDR3 region has the DNA TGTGCCAGCAGCTTCGGTCAGAGCCCCCAGTACTTC. Its protein is CASSFGQSPQYF.